The 7 T cell receptor beta chains reported below all come from one sample, sequenced in a study of shared clonotypes between healthy human individuals. Assay used: immunoSEQ multiplex PCR; TCRdb lists only in-frame clones, some missing. The sample shows 2,100,000 or so clones, approximately 95% of them seen only once. The sample comprised naive CD4+ T cells sorted from blood. Subset described: CD45RA+ positively selected. These receptors were taken from a young man in good health.

V usage is TRBV5-4 and J usage is TRBJ1-4, with D tentatively TRBD1 (5 bases). Trimming removed 4 bases from V and 5 bases from J, with 18 bases in between. The CDR3 length is 16 residues. The V gene's germline CDR1 is SGHNT and CDR2 YYREEE (reference sequence). The chain's CDR3 is CASSGSAGAGNEKLFF. The CDR3 DNA follows: TGTGCCAGCAGCGGGTCCGCGGGTGCAGGGAATGAAAAACTGTTTTTT.

This clone was seen a few times. The V gene is TRBV6-5, the J gene TRBJ1-3, with 8 bases lining up with TRBD1. Germline assignment: CDR1 MNHEY and CDR2 SVGAGI. Trimming removed 6 bases from V and 0 bases from J; junction bases left unmatched: 4. This CDR3 spans 15 amino acids. CDR3 bases: TGTGCCAGCAGCCCCGGACAGGGCTCTGGAAACACCATATATTTT. As protein: CASSPGQGSGNTIYF.

The chain uses TRBV28 and TRBJ1-4; the D is unclear. V was cut by 9 bases and J by 3 bases, with 8 bases left in between. From germline, CDR1 is MDHEN and CDR2 SYDVKM. CDR3 length equals 12 residues. In nucleotides, the CDR3 is TGTGCCAGTCGAGTATCTAATGAAAAACTGTTTTTT. It encodes CASRVSNEKLFF.

J is TRBJ2-2 and V is TRBV28; D gene uncertain. Germline values: CDR1 MDHEN, CDR2 SYDVKM. Trimming pared 6 bases from V and 5 bases from J, leaving 13 bases between. The CDR3 consists of 14 residues. DNA of the CDR3: TGTGCCAGCAGAACCCCCTTGGGTACCGGGGAGCTGTTTTTT. Its protein is CASRTPLGTGELFF.

The chain recombines TRBV30 with TRBJ1-4, with D possibly matching TRBD1 (5 bases). CDR3 length: 13 residues. Trimming stripped 4 bases from V and 6 bases from J, with 12 bases between. Germline assignment: CDR1 GTSNPN and CDR2 SVGIG (reference sequence). CDR3 in amino acids: CAWKRDRDEKLFF. CDR3 sequence (DNA): TGTGCCTGGAAGAGGGACCGAGATGAAAAACTGTTTTTT.

The rearrangement joins TRBV18 to TRBJ2-3; D not certain. Germline values: CDR1 KGHSH, CDR2 LQKENI. This CDR3 region has 13 residues. V was shortened by 3 bases and J by 5 bases, with 9 bases between the two germline ends. As DNA, the CDR3 is TGTGCCAGCTCACCCCTGGACCGAGATACGCAGTATTTT. Protein: CASSPLDRDTQYF.

The chain carries TRBV7-2 and TRBJ2-7; 7 nucleotides agree with TRBD2. Germline lookup yields CDR1 SGHTA and CDR2 FQGNSA. The CDR3 runs to 13 residues. V lost 3 bases, J lost 11 bases, and 10 bases stayed unmatched. CDR3 sequence reads: CASSLGGFPDEYF. CDR3 nucleotide sequence: TGTGCCAGCAGCTTGGGGGGGTTCCCGGACGAGTACTTC.